The sequence of this T cell receptor (beta chain) was determined in a study of patients and donors after allogeneic stem cell transplantation (dated by TCRdb to 2020 to 2021). A note on this clonotype: Its specific antigen is unknown. Within one base of it there is no much larger clone, and no base qualities were kept.

V is clipped by 4 bases and J by 1 base, and the sequence between their germline boundaries is 15 bases long. CDR1 and CDR2 (SGHDN, FVKESK) derive from the germline V gene. Inclusive of the bounding cysteine and phenylalanine, the CDR3 is 16 residues long. The only DNA kept is the CDR3, 48 bases in frame from the first base. The library came from RT-PCR. Sequencing was performed on a NextSeq 550. The public reads were quality trimmed at Q25 with fastp and then assembled into clones with MiXCR by TCRdb, keeping productive beta chains. Each record represents a unique CDR3 protein, reported with the most common genes and DNA among its rows. The sample table lists just over 55,000 distinct CDR3 sequences, less than 15% of them with a count of one. Over 25% of the sample rests with the top ten.

The chain joins TRBV14 to TRBJ2-3, with no D gene named confidently. Input material: blood, either unsorted or a sorted T cell fraction (not recorded which). The source of this sequence is a human donor who was either an allogeneic HSCT recipient or a stem cell or donor lymphocyte infusion donor (not recorded which). It is not recorded whose cells these are; they may come from a transplant donor. The encoded CDR3 is CASSRGVAFRTDTQYF. The DNA sequence follows: TGTGCCAGCAGCCGAGGAGTTGCTTTTCGCACAGATACGCAGTATTTT.